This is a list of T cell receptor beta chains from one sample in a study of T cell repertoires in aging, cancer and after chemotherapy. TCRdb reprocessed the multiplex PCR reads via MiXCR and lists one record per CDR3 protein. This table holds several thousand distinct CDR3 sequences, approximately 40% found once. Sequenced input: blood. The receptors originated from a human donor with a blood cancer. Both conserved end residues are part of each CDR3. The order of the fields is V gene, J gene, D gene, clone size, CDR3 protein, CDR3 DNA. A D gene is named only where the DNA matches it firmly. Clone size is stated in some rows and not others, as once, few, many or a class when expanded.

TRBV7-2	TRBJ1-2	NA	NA	CASSPRSGVRGYTF	TGTGCCAGCAGCCCCCGGTCCGGCGTGAGGGGCTACACCTTC
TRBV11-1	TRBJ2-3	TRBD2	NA	CASSLGVAGADTQYF	TGTGCCAGCAGCTTAGGGGTAGCGGGAGCAGATACGCAGTATTTT
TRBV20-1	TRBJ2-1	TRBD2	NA	CSASETSGLNEQFF	TGCAGTGCTAGCGAGACTAGCGGGCTCAATGAGCAGTTCTTC
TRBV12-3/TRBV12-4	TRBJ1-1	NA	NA	CASSPRGRVRNTEAFF	TGTGCCAGCAGCCCCCGAGGTAGGGTACGGAACACTGAAGCTTTCTTT
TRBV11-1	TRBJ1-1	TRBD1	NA	CAGSDRANTEAFF	TGTGCCGGTTCCGACAGGGCGAACACTGAAGCTTTCTTT
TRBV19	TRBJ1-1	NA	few	CASSTGALNTEAFF	TGTGCCAGTAGTACAGGGGCTTTGAACACTGAAGCTTTCTTT
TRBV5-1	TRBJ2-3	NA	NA	CASSLVVGESDTQYF	TGCGCCAGCAGCTTGGTGGTGGGGGAGTCAGATACGCAGTATTTT
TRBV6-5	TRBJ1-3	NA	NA	CASSYGASGNTIYF	TGTGCCAGCAGTTATGGTGCCTCTGGAAACACCATATATTTT
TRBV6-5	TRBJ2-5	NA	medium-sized	CASSYGETQYF	TGTGCCAGCAGTTACGGGGAGACCCAGTACTTC
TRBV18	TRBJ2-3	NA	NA	CASDLQGRDTDTQYF	TGTGCCAGCGACCTACAGGGAAGAGACACAGATACGCAGTATTTT
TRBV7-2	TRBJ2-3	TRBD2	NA	CASSLVLAGEVFTDTQYF	TGTGCCAGCAGCTTAGTTCTAGCGGGAGAAGTTTTCACAGATACGCAGTATTTT
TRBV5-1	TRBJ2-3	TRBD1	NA	CASSKGQGATDTQYF	TGCGCCAGCAGCAAGGGACAGGGGGCAACAGATACGCAGTATTTT
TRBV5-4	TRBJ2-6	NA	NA	CASGASGANVLTF	TGTGCCAGCGGGGCCTCTGGGGCCAACGTCCTGACTTTC
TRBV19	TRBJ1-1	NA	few	CASIITRERTEAFF	TGTGCCAGTATTATTACCAGGGAGAGGACTGAAGCTTTCTTT
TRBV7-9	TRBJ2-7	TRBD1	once	CASSSWTGTPSSYEQYF	TGTGCCAGCAGCTCCTGGACAGGGACCCCCAGCTCCTACGAGCAGTACTTC
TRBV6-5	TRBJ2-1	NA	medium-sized	CASSSRTTEQFF	TGTGCCAGCAGTTCCCGGACCACTGAGCAGTTCTTC
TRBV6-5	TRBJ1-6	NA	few	CASSYSDSVYSPLHF	TGTGCCAGCAGTTACTCGGACAGCGTCTATTCACCCCTCCACTTT
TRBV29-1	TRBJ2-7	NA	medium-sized	CSVNQGSGYEQYF	TGCAGCGTGAATCAGGGTTCGGGGTACGAGCAGTACTTC
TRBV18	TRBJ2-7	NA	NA	CASSRNPYEQYF	TGTGCCAGCTCCAGAAATCCCTACGAGCAGTACTTC
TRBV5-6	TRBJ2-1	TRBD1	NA	CASSLLRSEGASYNEQFF	TGTGCCAGCAGCTTGTTACGGAGCGAGGGGGCCTCCTACAATGAGCAGTTCTTC
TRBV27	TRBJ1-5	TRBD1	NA	CASSSRDRGANQPQHF	TGTGCCAGCAGTTCCCGGGACAGGGGCGCCAATCAGCCCCAGCATTTT
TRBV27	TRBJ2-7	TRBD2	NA	CASSSGLARAEQYF	TGTGCCAGCAGTTCGGGACTAGCTCGAGCCGAGCAGTACTTC
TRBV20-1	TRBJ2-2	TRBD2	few	CSARLAGAGELFF	TGCAGTGCTCGCCTAGCGGGAGCTGGGGAGCTGTTTTTT
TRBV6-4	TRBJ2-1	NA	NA	CASSDSTECEQFF	TGTGCCAGCAGTGACTCGACTGAGTGTGAGCAGTTCTTC
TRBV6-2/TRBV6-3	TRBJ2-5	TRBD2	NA	CASNRNPSGRAGGETQYF	TGTGCCAGCAACCGAAACCCTAGCGGGAGGGCTGGGGGAGAGACCCAGTACTTC
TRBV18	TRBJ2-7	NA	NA	CASSPSSSYEQYF	TGTGCCAGCTCACCCTCGTCCTCCTACGAGCAGTACTTC
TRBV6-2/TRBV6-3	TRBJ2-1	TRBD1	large	CASTGQGEWDEQFF	TGTGCCAGCACGGGACAGGGGGAGTGGGATGAGCAGTTCTTC
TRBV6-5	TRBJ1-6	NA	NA	CASSYSVPGSDSNSPLHF	TGTGCCAGCAGTTACTCTGTTCCGGGCAGCGACAGCAATTCACCCCTCCACTTT
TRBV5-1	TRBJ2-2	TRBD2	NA	CASSPAGAGNTGELFF	TGCGCCAGCAGCCCCGCGGGAGCCGGGAACACCGGGGAGCTGTTTTTT
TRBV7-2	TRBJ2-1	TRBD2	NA	CASSLSRFGRGVYEQFF	TGTGCCAGCAGCTTAAGTCGATTCGGGCGGGGGGTGTATGAGCAGTTCTTC
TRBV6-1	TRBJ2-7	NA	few	CASSEGQPRGGYEQYF	TGTGCCAGCAGTGAAGGACAGCCAAGAGGTGGGTACGAGCAGTACTTC
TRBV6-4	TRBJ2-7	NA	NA	CASSDQLRSEQYF	TGTGCCAGCAGTGACCAGTTGCGGAGCGAGCAGTACTTC